Sequencing of this T cell receptor (beta chain) was carried out in a study of shared clonotypes between healthy human individuals. Findings of the study overall: It was the non-shared clonotypes that had lower generation probabilities than clonotypes shared by all four donors.

A note on this clone: What it binds is unknown. This sample also contains other DNA sequences that code for the same CDR3.

The repertoire was sequenced with immunoSEQ multiplex PCR; TCRdb's copy has only in-frame clones and lacks some. The sample lists 1.6 million or so clones, 98% occurring once. The V end was cut by 5 bases, the J end by 4 bases, with 6 bases between. The CDR3 has 10 residues. Germline CDR1 reads DFQATT; CDR2 reads SNEGSKA (reference sequence). The chain combines TRBV20-1 with TRBJ2-7; D is undetermined. This clonotype was sampled from a man under 40 in good health. Source material: naive CD4+ T cells sorted from blood. Regarding subset: CD45RA+ positively selected. The CDR3 coding sequence is TGCAGTGCTGGACCGTACGAGCAGTACTTC. Translating gives CSAGPYEQYF.